The clone carrying this T cell receptor beta chain occurred many times. The antigen is not known. Fresh 10 ml peripheral blood yielded PBMCs. The TCR beta CDR3 regions underwent amplification using RNA transcripts as the source. In the first-round RT-PCR of the TCR CDR3, the HTBI primer set was used. TCRdb independently ran MiXCR on the multiplex PCR reads; one entry per CDR3 protein. The sample carries about 520,000 distinct CDR3 sequences, around a quarter recorded once. The sample belongs to a study of T cells in Graves' hyperthyroidism and ophthalmopathy. Whole-study results and caveats: Ophthalmopathy and stable hyperthyroidism were separated by a 13 V-J model.

The V gene lost 4 bases and the J gene lost 7 bases, with 13 bases spanning the gap. The CDR3 is 13 residues long. Germline assignment: CDR1 KGHSH and CDR2 LQKENI. The source of this sequence is a woman in her twenties or thirties with Graves' ophthalmopathy. Sequenced sample: blood. V is TRBV18 and J is TRBJ1-1; tentative D call: TRBD1 (5 bases). The CDR3 DNA sequence: TGTGCCAGCTCACGAGACAGTACCAATGAAGCTTTCTTT. This codes for CASSRDSTNEAFF. The variable domain in full, with the rest retrieved from reference TRBV18 and TRBJ1-1, is NAGVMQNPRHLVRRRGQEARLRCSPMKGHSHVYWYRQLPEEGLKFMVYLQKENIIDESGMPKERFSAEFPKEGPSILRIQQVVRGDSAAYFCASSRDSTNEAFFGQGTRLTVV.